This T cell receptor (beta chain) came from a study of blood T cell repertoires in COVID-19. Study-level background: The United States, Italy and Spain supplied acute and convalescent COVID-19 samples.

This table comes from immunoSEQ multiplex PCR, and its TCRdb copy is limited to in-frame clones, with some not included. Of some 160,000 clones in the sample, roughly 80% were seen once. V lost 6 bases and J lost 2, with 10 bases in between. The germline V gene encodes CDR1 MNHEY and CDR2 SVGAGI. The CDR3 spans 13 residues. The sequenced sample consisted of PBMCs or T cells enriched from blood (not recorded which). The chain couples TRBV6-5 to TRBJ1-2; D gene ambiguous. This TCR came from a woman in her sixties who had recovered from COVID-19. The CDR3 here is CASRTQLNYGYTF. In DNA form, the CDR3 reads TGTGCCAGCAGGACACAGTTAAACTATGGCTACACCTTC.